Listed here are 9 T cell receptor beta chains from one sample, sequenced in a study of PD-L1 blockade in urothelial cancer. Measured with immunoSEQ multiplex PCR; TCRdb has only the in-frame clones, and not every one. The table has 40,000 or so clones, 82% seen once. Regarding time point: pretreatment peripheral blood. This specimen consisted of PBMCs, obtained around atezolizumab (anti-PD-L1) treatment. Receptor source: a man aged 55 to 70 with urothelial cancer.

Written as DNA, the CDR3 is TGTGCCAGCAGTGAAAGGAGCTGGACAGCAGCCTACGAGCAGTACTTC. Translated: CASSERSWTAAYEQYF. The chain employs TRBV6-1 and TRBJ2-7; possible D gene TRBD1, 6 bases. This CDR3 is built from 16 residues. Trimming left V 2 bases short and J 2 bases short, with 16 bases between. Germline CDR1 MNHNS, CDR2 SASEGT.

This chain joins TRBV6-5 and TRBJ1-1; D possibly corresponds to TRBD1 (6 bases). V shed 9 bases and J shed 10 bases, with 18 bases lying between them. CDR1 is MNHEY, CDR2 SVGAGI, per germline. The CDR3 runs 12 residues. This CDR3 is CASHPSGGRAFF. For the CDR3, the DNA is TGTGCCAGTCACCCGTCGGGGGGCCGAGCTTTCTTT.

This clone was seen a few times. CDR3 sequence (DNA): TGCGCCAGCAGCCCAGGACTGGCCTCCTACGAGCAGTACTTC. This gives the protein CASSPGLASYEQYF. The V and J genes are TRBV5-1 and TRBJ2-7, with a possible D match to TRBD2 (5 bases). This CDR3 has 14 residues. Germline loops: CDR1 SGHRS, CDR2 YFSETQ. V lost 4 bases and J 0 bases, leaving 11 bases between the germline ends.

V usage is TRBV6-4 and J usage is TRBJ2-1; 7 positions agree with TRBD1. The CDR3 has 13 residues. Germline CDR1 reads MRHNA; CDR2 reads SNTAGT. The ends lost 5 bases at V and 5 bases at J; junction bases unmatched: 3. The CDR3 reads CASSNTGDNEQFF. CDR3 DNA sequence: TGTGCCAGCAGTAACACAGGGGACAATGAGCAGTTCTTC.

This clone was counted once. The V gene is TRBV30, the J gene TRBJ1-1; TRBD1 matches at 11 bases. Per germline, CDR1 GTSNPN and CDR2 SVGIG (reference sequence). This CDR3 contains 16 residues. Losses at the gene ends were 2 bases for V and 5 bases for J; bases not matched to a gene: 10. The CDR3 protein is CAWSKTDRGPRTEAFF. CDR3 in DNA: TGTGCCTGGAGTAAAACGGACAGGGGGCCGAGGACTGAAGCTTTCTTT.

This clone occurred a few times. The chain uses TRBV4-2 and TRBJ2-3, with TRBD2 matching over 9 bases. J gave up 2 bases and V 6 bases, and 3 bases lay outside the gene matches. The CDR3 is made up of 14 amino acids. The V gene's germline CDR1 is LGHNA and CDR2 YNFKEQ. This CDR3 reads CASRSSGVTDTQYF. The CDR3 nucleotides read TGTGCCAGCAGATCTAGCGGGGTCACAGATACGCAGTATTTT.

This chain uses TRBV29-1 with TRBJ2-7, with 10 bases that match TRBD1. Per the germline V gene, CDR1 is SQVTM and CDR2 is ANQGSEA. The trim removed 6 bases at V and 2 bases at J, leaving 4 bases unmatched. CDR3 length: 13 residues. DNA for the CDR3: TGCAGCGTCGCCGGGACAGGGGCCTACGAGCAGTACTTC. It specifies CSVAGTGAYEQYF.

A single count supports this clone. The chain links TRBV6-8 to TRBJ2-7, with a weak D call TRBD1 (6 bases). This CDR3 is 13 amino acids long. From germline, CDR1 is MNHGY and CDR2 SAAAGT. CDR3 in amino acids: CVCRHRAAYEQYF. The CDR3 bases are TGTGTTTGCAGGCACAGGGCGGCATACGAGCAGTACTTC.

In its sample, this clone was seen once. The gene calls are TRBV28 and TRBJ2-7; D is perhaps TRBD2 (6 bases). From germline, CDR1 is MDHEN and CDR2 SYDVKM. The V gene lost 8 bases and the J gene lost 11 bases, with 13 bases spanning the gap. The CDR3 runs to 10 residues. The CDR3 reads CASFSGEKYF. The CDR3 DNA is TGTGCCAGCTTCTCGGGGGAGAAGTACTTC. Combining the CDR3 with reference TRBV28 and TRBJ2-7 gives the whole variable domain DVKVTQSSRYLVKRTGEKVFLECVQDMDHENMFWYRQDPGLGLRLIYFSYDVKMKEKGDIPEGYSVSREKKERFSLILESASTNQTSMYLCASFSGEKYFGPGTRLTVT.